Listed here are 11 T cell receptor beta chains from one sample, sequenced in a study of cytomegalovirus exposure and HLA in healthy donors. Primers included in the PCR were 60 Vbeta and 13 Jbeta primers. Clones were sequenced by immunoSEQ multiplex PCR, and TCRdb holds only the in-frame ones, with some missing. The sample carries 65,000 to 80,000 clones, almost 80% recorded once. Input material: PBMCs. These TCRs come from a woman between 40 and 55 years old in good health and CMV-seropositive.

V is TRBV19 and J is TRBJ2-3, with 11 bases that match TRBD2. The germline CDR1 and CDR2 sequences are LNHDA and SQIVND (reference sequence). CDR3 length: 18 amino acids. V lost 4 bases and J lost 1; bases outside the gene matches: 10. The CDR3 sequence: CASSKPSGTSGRTDTQYF. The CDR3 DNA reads TGTGCCAGTAGTAAGCCCTCCGGGACTAGCGGACGCACAGATACGCAGTATTTT.

CDR3 nucleotides: TGTGCCAGTACAGCGGGGATGAAAGCCAATGAGCAGTTCTTC. Translating gives CASTAGMKANEQFF. This sequence joins TRBV7-9 and TRBJ2-1; 7 nucleotides line up with TRBD2. Per the germline V gene, CDR1 is SEHNR and CDR2 is FQNEAQ (reference sequence). The CDR3 runs 14 residues. Losses at the gene ends were 9 bases for V and 6 bases for J; bases not matched to a gene: 11.

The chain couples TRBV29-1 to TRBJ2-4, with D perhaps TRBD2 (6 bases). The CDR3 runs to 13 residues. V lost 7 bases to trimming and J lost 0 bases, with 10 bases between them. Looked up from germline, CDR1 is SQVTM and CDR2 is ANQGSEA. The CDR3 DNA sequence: TGCAGCGCGGAGGGTATAGCCAAAAACATTCAGTACTTC. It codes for CSAEGIAKNIQYF.

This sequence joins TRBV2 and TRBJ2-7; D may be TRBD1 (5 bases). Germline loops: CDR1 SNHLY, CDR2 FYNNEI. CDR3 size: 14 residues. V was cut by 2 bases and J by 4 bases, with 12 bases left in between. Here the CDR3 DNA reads TGTGCCAGCAGTGAACAGGGTGGGCGTTACGAGCAGTACTTC. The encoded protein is CASSEQGGRYEQYF.

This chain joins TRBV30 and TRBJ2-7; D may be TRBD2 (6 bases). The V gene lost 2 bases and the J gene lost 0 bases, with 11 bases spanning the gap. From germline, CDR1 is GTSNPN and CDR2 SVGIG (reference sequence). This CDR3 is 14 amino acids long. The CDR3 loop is CAWSFGGSSYEQYF. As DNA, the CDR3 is TGTGCCTGGAGTTTCGGGGGAAGCTCCTACGAGCAGTACTTC.

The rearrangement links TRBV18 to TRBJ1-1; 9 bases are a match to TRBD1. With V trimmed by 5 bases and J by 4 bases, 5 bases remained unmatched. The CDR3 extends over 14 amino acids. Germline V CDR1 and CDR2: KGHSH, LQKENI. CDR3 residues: CASSEQGASTEAFF. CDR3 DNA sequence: TGTGCCAGCTCAGAACAGGGGGCCTCCACTGAAGCTTTCTTT.

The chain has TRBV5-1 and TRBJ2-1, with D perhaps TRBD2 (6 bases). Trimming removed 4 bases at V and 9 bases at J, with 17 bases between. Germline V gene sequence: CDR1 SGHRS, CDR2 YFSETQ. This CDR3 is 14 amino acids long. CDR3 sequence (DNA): TGCGCCAGCAGCCCGGAGAGGGCTAGCGCTGAGCAGTTCTTC. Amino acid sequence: CASSPERASAEQFF.

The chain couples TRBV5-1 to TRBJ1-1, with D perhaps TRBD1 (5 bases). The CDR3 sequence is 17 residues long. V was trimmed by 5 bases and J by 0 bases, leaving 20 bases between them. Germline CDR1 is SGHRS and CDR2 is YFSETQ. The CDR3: CASRAGLRPIMNTEAFF. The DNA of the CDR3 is TGCGCCAGCAGGGCGGGACTCAGGCCTATTATGAACACTGAAGCTTTCTTT.

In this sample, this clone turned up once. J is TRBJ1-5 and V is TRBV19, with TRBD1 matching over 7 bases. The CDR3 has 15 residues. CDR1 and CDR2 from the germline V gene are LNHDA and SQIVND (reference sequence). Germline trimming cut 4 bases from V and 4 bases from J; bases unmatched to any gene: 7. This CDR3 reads CASSTGQVLNQPQHF. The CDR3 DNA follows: TGTGCCAGTAGTACAGGACAGGTCCTTAATCAGCCCCAGCATTTT.

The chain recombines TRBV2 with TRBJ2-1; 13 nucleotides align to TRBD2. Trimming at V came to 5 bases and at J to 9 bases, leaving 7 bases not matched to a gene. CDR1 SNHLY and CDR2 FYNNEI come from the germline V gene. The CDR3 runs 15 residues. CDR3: CASSQGTSGVGEQFF. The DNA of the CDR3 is TGTGCCAGCAGTCAAGGGACTAGCGGGGTTGGTGAGCAGTTCTTC.

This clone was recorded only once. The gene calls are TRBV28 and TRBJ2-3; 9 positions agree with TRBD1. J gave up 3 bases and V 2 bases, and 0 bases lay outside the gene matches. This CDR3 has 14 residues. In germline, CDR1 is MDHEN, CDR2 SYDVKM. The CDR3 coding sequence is TGTGCCAGCAGTTTAGGGACAGGGACAGATACGCAGTATTTT. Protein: CASSLGTGTDTQYF. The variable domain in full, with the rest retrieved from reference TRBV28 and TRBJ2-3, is DVKVTQSSRYLVKRTGEKVFLECVQDMDHENMFWYRQDPGLGLRLIYFSYDVKMKEKGDIPEGYSVSREKKERFSLILESASTNQTSMYLCASSLGTGTDTQYFGPGTRLTVL.